This record concerns one T cell receptor (beta chain) sequence. These data originate in a study of cytomegalovirus exposure and HLA in healthy donors. J gave up 5 bases and V 4 bases, and 10 bases lay outside the gene matches. The germline CDR1 and CDR2 sequences are SQVTM and ANQGSEA. This CDR3 has 14 amino acids. PCR used 60 Vbeta primers and 13 Jbeta primers. Profiled with immunoSEQ multiplex PCR; TCRdb holds only in-frame clones, not every one. The sample carries 150,000 to 200,000 clones, around four fifths recorded once. The chain links TRBV29-1 to TRBJ1-2; 7 nucleotides match TRBD1. Sample: PBMCs. The clonotype was recovered from a young man in good health and CMV-seropositive. The CDR3 spells CSVVPRGRGYGYTF. The CDR3 DNA sequence: TGCAGCGTTGTTCCAAGGGGGCGCGGGTATGGCTACACCTTC.